Below are 27 T cell receptor beta chains sequenced from a single sample in a study of T-cell reconstitution after alpha-beta-depleted transplantation in children. Unique molecular identifiers were built into the TCRbeta library. TCRdb re-called the PCR reads with MiXCR, one entry per CDR3 protein. The sample lists hundreds of thousands of distinct CDR3 sequences, roughly 15% occurring once. Source: PBMCs, mostly from graft donor cells, taken 360 days after TCRalphabeta/CD19-depleted stem cell transplant. These receptors came from a male patient aged 2-15 years who had a stem cell transplant for acute lymphoblastic leukemia, so the T cells may come from the graft donor.

This clonotype occurred many times. V usage is TRBV12-3 or TRBV12-4 and J usage is TRBJ2-5; D unclear. V was pared by 1 base and J by 9 bases, with 9 bases between. The CDR3 loop spans 12 amino acids. The chain's CDR3 is CASSLGRRPQYF. DNA for the CDR3: TGTGCCAGCAGTTTAGGCCGGAGACCCCAGTACTTC.

This clonotype was recorded a few times. The V call is TRBV4-3, the J call TRBJ2-3; D is uncertain. The CDR3 consists of 14 residues. V dropped 4 bases and J dropped 4 bases, with 12 bases sitting between them. Germline CDR1 and CDR2: LGHNA and YSLEER. The CDR3 DNA follows: TGCGCCAGCAGCCTAGGATTAGGACCAGATACGCAGTATTTT. Translated: CASSLGLGPDTQYF.

The chain has TRBV20-1 and TRBJ2-5; D is uncertain. This CDR3 region has 15 residues. Trimming removed 3 bases from V and 0 bases from J, with 14 bases in between. Germline CDR1 reads DFQATT; CDR2 reads SNEGSKA (reference sequence). In nucleotides, the CDR3 is TGCAGTGCTAGCCTAGGACGTCCTTACCAAGAGACCCAGTACTTC. Translating it yields CSASLGRPYQETQYF.

There are a few counts of this clonotype. The chain joins TRBV2 to TRBJ1-2; TRBD1 is a possible D gene (6 bases). The germline gives CDR1 SNHLY, CDR2 FYNNEI. Trimming cost V 8 bases and J 7 bases, with 14 bases left between them. The CDR3 totals 12 residues. This CDR3 is CASSVQGRGYTF. In nucleotides, the CDR3 is TGTGCCAGCTCGGTCCAGGGGCGTGGCTACACCTTC.

The rearrangement links TRBV12-3 or TRBV12-4 to TRBJ2-2; D remains ambiguous. Trimming removed 4 bases at V and 1 base at J, with 10 bases between. The length of the CDR3 is 15 residues. CDR3 residues: CASSSRTWNTGELFF. CDR3 nucleotide sequence: TGTGCCAGCAGTTCCCGCACATGGAACACCGGGGAGCTGTTTTTT.

This clonotype came up many times. J is TRBJ2-1 and V is TRBV28, with D perhaps matching TRBD1 (6 bases). This CDR3 spans 16 amino acids. The V gene's germline CDR1 is MDHEN and CDR2 SYDVKM. V was pared by 3 bases and J by 6 bases, with 18 bases between. The CDR3 region is CASSFFGRQASNEQFF. The CDR3 bases are TGTGCCAGCAGTTTTTTCGGCCGACAGGCTAGCAATGAGCAGTTCTTC. Complete variable domain (other parts from reference TRBV28 and TRBJ2-1): DVKVTQSSRYLVKRTGEKVFLECVQDMDHENMFWYRQDPGLGLRLIYFSYDVKMKEKGDIPEGYSVSREKKERFSLILESASTNQTSMYLCASSFFGRQASNEQFFGPGTRLTVL.

The CDR3 region is CASSLEVLTRDLTDTQYF. DNA for the CDR3: TGTGCCAGCAGTTTAGAGGTCCTGACTAGAGACCTCACAGATACGCAGTATTTT. The chain couples TRBV28 to TRBJ2-3; D may be TRBD2 (6 bases). Germline lookup yields CDR1 MDHEN and CDR2 SYDVKM. The CDR3 is made up of 18 amino acids. Trimming removed 2 bases from V and 2 bases from J, with 20 bases in between.

This clonotype was seen only a few times. V is TRBV4-2 and J is TRBJ2-3; TRBD2 matches at 8 bases. From germline, CDR1 is LGHNA and CDR2 YNFKEQ. The CDR3 is 16 amino acids. V shed 4 bases, J shed 3 bases, and the junction held 9 bases outside the gene matches. The CDR3 loop reads CASSPAPSGRTDTQYF. Written as DNA, the CDR3 is TGTGCCAGCAGCCCCGCCCCAAGCGGGAGAACAGATACGCAGTATTTT.

Only a few counts were recorded for this clonotype. The chain combines TRBV24-1 with TRBJ2-3; unclear D gene. The V gene lost 3 bases and the J gene lost 2 bases, with 5 bases spanning the gap. This CDR3 region has 13 residues. CDR1 is KGHDR and CDR2 is SFDVKD in the germline V gene. The CDR3 sequence is CATSDPFTDTQYF. The CDR3 DNA is TGTGCCACCAGTGATCCTTTCACAGATACGCAGTATTTT.

This clonotype was counted a few times. The V gene is TRBV12-3 or TRBV12-4, the J gene TRBJ2-5; the D is unclear. The length of the CDR3 is 13 residues. V gave up 6 bases and J gave up 2 bases, with 10 bases separating them. The CDR3 nucleotides read TGTGCCAGCAGAAGCCCCGGGCAAGAGACCCAGTACTTC. Protein: CASRSPGQETQYF.

This chain uses TRBV6-5 with TRBJ2-7; 10 bases line up with TRBD1. Germline V CDR1 and CDR2: MNHEY, SVGAGI. The V and J ends lost 2 bases and 2 bases, in that order; junction bases with no gene match: 15. The CDR3 is 19 residues long. CDR3 sequence (DNA): TGTGCCAGCAGTTACCCCCAAAGGTCGGACAGGGGGAGGACCTACGAGCAGTACTTC. Its protein product is CASSYPQRSDRGRTYEQYF.

Only a few counts were recorded for this clonotype. J is TRBJ2-3 and V is TRBV10-3, with TRBD1 as a possible D gene (8 bases). V was clipped by 2 bases and J by 3 bases, with 15 bases between them. There are 16 residues in the CDR3. Germline CDR1 is ENHRY and CDR2 is SYGVKD. DNA for the CDR3: TGTGCCATCAGTGAGCCCAGGGGGCGGGGGACAGATACGCAGTATTTT. Protein product: CAISEPRGRGTDTQYF.

This clonotype has more than one count but fewer than ten. V usage is TRBV4-2 and J usage is TRBJ2-5; tentatively, D is TRBD2 (6 bases). The germline V gene has CDR1 LGHNA and CDR2 YNFKEQ. V was cut by 1 base and J by 5 bases, with 11 bases left in between. The CDR3 totals 14 residues. DNA of the CDR3: TGTGCCAGCAGCCAAGTGGGGGGAGTGGAGACCCAGTACTTC. Amino acid sequence: CASSQVGGVETQYF.

The chain couples TRBV4-1 to TRBJ1-4; D unresolved. The CDR3 loop spans 14 amino acids. Germline loops: CDR1 MGHRA, CDR2 YSYEKL. Trimming shortened V by 0 bases and J by 4 bases, and 6 bases separated the two germline ends. CDR3 coding DNA: TGCGCCAGCAGCCAAGAAGGGCGTAATGAAAAACTGTTTTTT. Translating it yields CASSQEGRNEKLFF.

The chain links TRBV28 to TRBJ1-5; D uncertain. Germline V gives CDR1 MDHEN, CDR2 SYDVKM. CDR3 length: 14 residues. V gave up 8 bases and J gave up 7 bases, with 18 bases separating them. CDR3 nucleotide sequence: TGTGCCAGCGGCCTGGAGGTTCTGAGGCAGCCCCAGCATTTT. It encodes CASGLEVLRQPQHF.

The chain carries TRBV7-9 and TRBJ1-5; 7 bases fit TRBD1. CDR3 length: 17 residues. The V segment lost 0 bases and the J segment 0 bases; nucleotides outside the gene matches: 5. The V gene's germline CDR1 is SEHNR and CDR2 FQNEAQ (reference sequence). CDR3 DNA sequence: TGTGCCAGCAGCTTAGCTACAGGGGAACATAGCAATCAGCCCCAGCATTTT. It specifies CASSLATGEHSNQPQHF.

This clonotype was detected only a few times. The chain links TRBV30 to TRBJ2-7, with 12 bases that match TRBD1. This CDR3 is 13 amino acids long. Germline CDR1 is GTSNPN and CDR2 is SVGIG (reference sequence). The V segment lost 4 bases and the J segment 6 bases; nucleotides outside the gene matches: 4. The CDR3 is CAWTRDRGREQYF. The CDR3 DNA reads as TGTGCCTGGACCCGGGACAGGGGGCGCGAGCAGTACTTC.

The sample holds many counts of this clonotype. CDR3 residues: CASSYGQGLAYEQYF. CDR3 DNA: TGCGCCAGCAGCTACGGACAGGGGCTCGCCTACGAGCAGTACTTC. This rearrangement joins TRBV5-1 to TRBJ2-7; 9 positions match TRBD1. The CDR3 contains 15 residues. Germline loops: CDR1 SGHRS, CDR2 YFSETQ. Trimming at V came to 3 bases and at J to 2 bases, leaving 6 bases not matched to a gene.

In this sample, this clonotype turned up many times. The V gene is TRBV4-2, the J gene TRBJ2-7; no definite D call. The V gene's germline CDR1 is LGHNA and CDR2 YNFKEQ. Trimming took off 1 base at V and 0 bases at J, with 7 bases between the two ends. This CDR3 is 14 amino acids long. The chain's CDR3 is CASSQGEVSYEQYF. The CDR3 DNA follows: TGTGCCAGCAGCCAAGGGGAAGTCTCCTACGAGCAGTACTTC.

The rearrangement links TRBV6-4 to TRBJ2-1, with D maybe TRBD2 (5 bases). This CDR3 contains 15 residues. Trimming pared 4 bases from V and 2 bases from J, leaving 12 bases between. Germline V gives CDR1 MRHNA, CDR2 SNTAGT. The CDR3 here is CASSVMAGPYNEQFF. The CDR3 coding sequence is TGTGCCAGCAGTGTCATGGCGGGCCCCTACAATGAGCAGTTCTTC.

This clonotype came up a few times. V usage is TRBV12-3 or TRBV12-4 and J usage is TRBJ1-1, with 10 bases aligning to TRBD1. The CDR3 sequence is 15 residues long. V gave up 5 bases and J gave up 11 bases; unmatched junction bases: 14. Written as DNA, the CDR3 is TGTGCCAGCAGTGTCAACCGGGACAGGGGAATGGCGGCTTTCTTT. Its protein is CASSVNRDRGMAAFF.

The chain combines TRBV30 with TRBJ1-5; unclear D gene. Germline V gene sequence: CDR1 GTSNPN, CDR2 SVGIG (reference sequence). CDR3 size: 14 residues. V lost 0 bases and J 3 bases, leaving 9 bases between the germline ends. The CDR3 reads CAWSVVGINQPQHF. The CDR3 region has the DNA TGTGCCTGGAGTGTGGTAGGAATCAATCAGCCCCAGCATTTT.

This clonotype was counted a few times. The chain uses TRBV29-1 and TRBJ2-7; tentative D call: TRBD1 (6 bases). V was cut by 3 bases and J by 7 bases, with 16 bases left in between. The CDR3 is made up of 13 amino acids. Germline V lookup: CDR1 SQVTM, CDR2 ANQGSEA. The CDR3 protein is CSVERTEGGEQYF. The CDR3 nucleotides are TGCAGCGTTGAGCGGACAGAGGGTGGGGAGCAGTACTTC.

This clonotype was recorded at least ten times. This rearrangement joins TRBV4-3 to TRBJ2-1; D possibly corresponds to TRBD2 (6 bases). The CDR3 covers 16 residues. Germline lookup yields CDR1 LGHNA and CDR2 YSLEER. V lost 1 base and J 5 bases, leaving 15 bases between the germline ends. The CDR3 is CASSQAGRDRNNEQFF. The DNA of the CDR3 is TGCGCCAGCAGCCAAGCGGGGCGGGATAGGAACAATGAGCAGTTCTTC.

A few counts support this clonotype. The chain joins TRBV15 to TRBJ2-7; possibly TRBD1 for D (6 bases). V lost 3 bases and J 0 bases, leaving 9 bases between the germline ends. CDR1 and CDR2 from the germline V gene are LNHNV and YYDKDF (reference sequence). This CDR3 has 14 residues. The CDR3 reads CATSSTGNSYEQYF. CDR3 coding DNA: TGTGCCACCAGCAGTACAGGGAACTCCTACGAGCAGTACTTC.

This clonotype was seen many times. The rearrangement joins TRBV20-1 to TRBJ2-1; D is uncertain. V lost 3 bases and J 1 base, leaving 13 bases between the germline ends. CDR1 is DFQATT and CDR2 is SNEGSKA in the germline V gene (reference sequence). CDR3 size: 15 residues. DNA of the CDR3: TGCAGTGCTAGGGGCGACTGGTGGTCCTACAATGAGCAGTTCTTC. Residues: CSARGDWWSYNEQFF.

The sample holds many counts of this clonotype. The rearrangement uses TRBV12-3 or TRBV12-4 and TRBJ2-1; 8 nucleotides line up with TRBD2. The trim removed 6 bases at V and 1 base at J, leaving 11 bases unmatched. CDR3 length: 17 amino acids. The DNA of the CDR3 is TGTGCCAGCAGCCCTTATACTAGCGGCGTTTCCTACAATGAGCAGTTCTTC. This encodes CASSPYTSGVSYNEQFF.